This T cell receptor beta chain emerged from a study of T cell responses to AZD1222 COVID-19 vaccine. Assay used: immunoSEQ multiplex PCR; TCRdb lists only in-frame clones, some missing. The sample records 80,000 to 100,000 clones, around 90% being singletons. The receptor was isolated from an adult in good health. Sample: peripheral blood, taken on day 0 of AZD1222 vaccination.

The DNA for the CDR3 is TGCGCCAGCAGCTTGTCGGCGGCGGGGGTTTCGGGGGAGCTGTTTTTT. It is translated as CASSLSAAGVSGELFF. The chain joins TRBV5-1 to TRBJ2-2; 7 bases map to TRBD2. This CDR3 is 16 amino acids long. Germline CDR1 SGHRS, CDR2 YFSETQ. The trim removed 1 base at V and 8 bases at J, leaving 11 bases unmatched. Looking up the rest from reference TRBV5-1 and TRBJ2-2 gives the full variable domain: KAGVTQTPRYLIKTRGQQVTLSCSPISGHRSVSWYQQTPGQGLQFLFEYFSETQRNKGNFPGRFSGRQFSNSRSEMNVSTLELGDSALYLCASSLSAAGVSGELFFGEGSRLTVL.